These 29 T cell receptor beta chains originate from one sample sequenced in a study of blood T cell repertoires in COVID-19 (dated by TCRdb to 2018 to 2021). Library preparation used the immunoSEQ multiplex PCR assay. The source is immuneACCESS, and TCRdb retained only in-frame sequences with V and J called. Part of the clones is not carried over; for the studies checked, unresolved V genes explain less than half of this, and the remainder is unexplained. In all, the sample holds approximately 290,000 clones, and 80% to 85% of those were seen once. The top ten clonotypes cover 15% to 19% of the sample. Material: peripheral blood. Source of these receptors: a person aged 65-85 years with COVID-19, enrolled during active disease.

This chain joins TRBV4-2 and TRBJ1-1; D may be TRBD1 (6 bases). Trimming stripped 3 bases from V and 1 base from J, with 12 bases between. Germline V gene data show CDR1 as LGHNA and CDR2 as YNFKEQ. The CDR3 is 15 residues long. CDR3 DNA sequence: TGTGCCAGCAGCCATCTCATACAGGGGAACACTGAAGCTTTCTTT. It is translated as CASSHLIQGNTEAFF.

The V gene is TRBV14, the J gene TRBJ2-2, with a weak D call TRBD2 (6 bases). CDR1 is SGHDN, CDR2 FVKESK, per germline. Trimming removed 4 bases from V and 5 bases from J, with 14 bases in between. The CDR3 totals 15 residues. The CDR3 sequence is CASSPQAGWTGELFF. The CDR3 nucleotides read TGTGCCAGCAGCCCCCAAGCGGGTTGGACCGGGGAGCTGTTTTTT.

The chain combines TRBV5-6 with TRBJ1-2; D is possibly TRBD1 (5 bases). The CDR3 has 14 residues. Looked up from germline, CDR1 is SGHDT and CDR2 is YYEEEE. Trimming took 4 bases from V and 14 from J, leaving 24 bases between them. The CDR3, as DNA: TGTGCCAGCAGCACGACACAGGCTACAACCCCCTATACCTTC. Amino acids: CASSTTQATTPYTF.

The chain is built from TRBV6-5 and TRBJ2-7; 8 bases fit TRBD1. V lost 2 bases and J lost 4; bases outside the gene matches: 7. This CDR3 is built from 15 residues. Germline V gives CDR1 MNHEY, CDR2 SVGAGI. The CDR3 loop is CASSYGRGLGYEQYF. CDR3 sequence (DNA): TGTGCCAGCAGTTACGGCAGGGGGCTAGGGTACGAGCAGTACTTC.

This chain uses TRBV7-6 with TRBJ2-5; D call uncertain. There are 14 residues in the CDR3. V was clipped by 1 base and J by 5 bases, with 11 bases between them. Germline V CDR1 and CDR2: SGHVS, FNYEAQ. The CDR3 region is CASSLGSVPETQYF. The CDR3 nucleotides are TGTGCCAGCAGCTTAGGGTCGGTTCCCGAGACCCAGTACTTC.

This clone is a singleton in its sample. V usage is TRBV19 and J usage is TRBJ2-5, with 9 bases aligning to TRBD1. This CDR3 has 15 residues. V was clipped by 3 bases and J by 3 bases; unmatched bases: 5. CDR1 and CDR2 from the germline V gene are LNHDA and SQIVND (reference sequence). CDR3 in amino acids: CASSIVGTGKETQYF. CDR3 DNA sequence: TGTGCCAGTAGTATCGTCGGGACAGGGAAAGAGACCCAGTACTTC.

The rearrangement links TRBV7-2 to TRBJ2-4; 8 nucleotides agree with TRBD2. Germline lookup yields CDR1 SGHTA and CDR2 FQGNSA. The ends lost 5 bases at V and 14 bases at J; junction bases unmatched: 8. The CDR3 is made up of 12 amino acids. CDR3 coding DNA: TGTGCCAGCAGCATAGAACTAGCGGTTAAGTACTTC. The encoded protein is CASSIELAVKYF.

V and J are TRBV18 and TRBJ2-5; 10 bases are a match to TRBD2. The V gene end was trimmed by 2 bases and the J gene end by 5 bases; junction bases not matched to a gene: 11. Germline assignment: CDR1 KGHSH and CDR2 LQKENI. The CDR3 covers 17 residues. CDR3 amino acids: CASSPSWSAGGRETQYF. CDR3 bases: TGTGCCAGCTCACCATCCTGGTCAGCGGGAGGGCGGGAGACCCAGTACTTC.

CDR3 residues: CASSLERQGVQYF. The CDR3 DNA is TGTGCCAGCAGTTTAGAAAGGCAAGGGGTCCAGTACTTC. The rearrangement links TRBV12-3 or TRBV12-4 to TRBJ2-5, with a tentative D call TRBD1 (5 bases). The CDR3 extends over 13 amino acids. V lost 1 base and J lost 10, with 13 bases in between.

CDR3 sequence (DNA): TGTGCCAGTAGTACACGGGGGAACCAAGAGACCCAGTACTTC. Translation gives CASSTRGNQETQYF. V is TRBV19 and J is TRBJ2-5; D is possibly TRBD2 (6 bases). Germline loops: CDR1 LNHDA, CDR2 SQIVND (reference sequence). The CDR3 is 14 amino acids. V lost 4 bases to trimming and J lost 0 bases, with 9 bases between them.

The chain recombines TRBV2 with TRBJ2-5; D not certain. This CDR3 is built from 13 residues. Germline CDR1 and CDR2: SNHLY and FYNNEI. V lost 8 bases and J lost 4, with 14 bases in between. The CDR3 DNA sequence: TGTGCCAGCCGAGGAGCTAACCCAGAGACCCAGTACTTC. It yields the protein CASRGANPETQYF.

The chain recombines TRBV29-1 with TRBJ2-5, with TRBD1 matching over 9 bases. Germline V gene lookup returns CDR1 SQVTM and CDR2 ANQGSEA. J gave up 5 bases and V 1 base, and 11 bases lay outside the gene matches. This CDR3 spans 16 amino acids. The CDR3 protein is CSVEVGTGFWSETQYF. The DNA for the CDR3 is TGCAGCGTTGAAGTGGGGACAGGGTTTTGGTCGGAGACCCAGTACTTC.

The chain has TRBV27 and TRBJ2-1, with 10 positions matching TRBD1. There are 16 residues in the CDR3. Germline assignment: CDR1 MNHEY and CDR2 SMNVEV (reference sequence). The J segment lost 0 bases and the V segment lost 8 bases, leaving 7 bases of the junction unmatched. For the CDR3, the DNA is TGTGCCAGCCGAAGGACAGGGGGGAACTCCTACAATGAGCAGTTCTTC. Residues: CASRRTGGNSYNEQFF.

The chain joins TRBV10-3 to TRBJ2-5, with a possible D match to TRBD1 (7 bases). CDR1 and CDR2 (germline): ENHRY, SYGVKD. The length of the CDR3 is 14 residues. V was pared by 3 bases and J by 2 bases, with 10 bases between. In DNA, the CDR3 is TGTGCCATCAGTGATTCAGGGGGGCAAGAGACCCAGTACTTC. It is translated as CAISDSGGQETQYF.

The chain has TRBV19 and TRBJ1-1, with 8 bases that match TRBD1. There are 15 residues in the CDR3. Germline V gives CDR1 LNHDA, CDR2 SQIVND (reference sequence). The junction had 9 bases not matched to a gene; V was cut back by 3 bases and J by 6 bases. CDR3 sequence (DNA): TGTGCCAGTAGTATCCTCGGACAGGGTACGTCTGAAGCTTTCTTT. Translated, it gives CASSILGQGTSEAFF.

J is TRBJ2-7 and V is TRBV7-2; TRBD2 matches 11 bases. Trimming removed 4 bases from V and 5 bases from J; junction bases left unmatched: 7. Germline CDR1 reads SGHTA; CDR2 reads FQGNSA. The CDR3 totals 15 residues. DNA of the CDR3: TGTGCCAGCAGCTCTGTAGCGGGGGGGCCCCACGAGCAGTACTTC. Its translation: CASSSVAGGPHEQYF.

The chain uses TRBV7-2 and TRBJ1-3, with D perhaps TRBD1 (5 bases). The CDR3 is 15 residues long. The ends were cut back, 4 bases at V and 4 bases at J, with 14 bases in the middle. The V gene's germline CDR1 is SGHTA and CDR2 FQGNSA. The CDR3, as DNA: TGTGCCAGCAGCTCAGGGACTACATGGGGAAACACCATATATTTT. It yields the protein CASSSGTTWGNTIYF.

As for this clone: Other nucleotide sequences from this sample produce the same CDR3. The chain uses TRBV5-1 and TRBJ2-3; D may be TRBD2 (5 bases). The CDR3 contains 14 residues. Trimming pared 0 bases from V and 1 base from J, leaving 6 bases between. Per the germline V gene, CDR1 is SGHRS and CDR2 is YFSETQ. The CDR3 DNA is TGCGCCAGCAGCTTGGGGGGAGGCACAGATACGCAGTATTTT. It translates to CASSLGGGTDTQYF.

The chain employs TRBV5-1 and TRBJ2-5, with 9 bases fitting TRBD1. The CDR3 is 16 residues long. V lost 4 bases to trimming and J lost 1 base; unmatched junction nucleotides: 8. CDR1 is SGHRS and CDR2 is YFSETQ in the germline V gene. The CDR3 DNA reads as TGCGCCAGCAGCCCGACGGGACAGGGCCCCCAAGAGACCCAGTACTTC. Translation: CASSPTGQGPQETQYF. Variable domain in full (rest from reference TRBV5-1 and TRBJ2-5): KAGVTQTPRYLIKTRGQQVTLSCSPISGHRSVSWYQQTPGQGLQFLFEYFSETQRNKGNFPGRFSGRQFSNSRSEMNVSTLELGDSALYLCASSPTGQGPQETQYFGPGTRLLVL.

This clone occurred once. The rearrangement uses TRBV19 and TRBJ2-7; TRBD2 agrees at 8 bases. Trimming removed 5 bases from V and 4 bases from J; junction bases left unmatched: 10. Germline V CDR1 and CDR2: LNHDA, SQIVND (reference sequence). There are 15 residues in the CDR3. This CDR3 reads CASSQSGRVIYEQYF. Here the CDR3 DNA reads TGTGCCAGTAGTCAGAGCGGGAGAGTGATATACGAGCAGTACTTC.

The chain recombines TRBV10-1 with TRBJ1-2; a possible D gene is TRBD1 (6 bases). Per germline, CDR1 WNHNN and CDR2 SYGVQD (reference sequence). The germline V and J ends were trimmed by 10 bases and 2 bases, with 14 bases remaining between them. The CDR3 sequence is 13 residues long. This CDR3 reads CAILSDRNYGYTF. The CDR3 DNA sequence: TGCGCCATCCTTTCGGACAGAAACTATGGCTACACCTTC.

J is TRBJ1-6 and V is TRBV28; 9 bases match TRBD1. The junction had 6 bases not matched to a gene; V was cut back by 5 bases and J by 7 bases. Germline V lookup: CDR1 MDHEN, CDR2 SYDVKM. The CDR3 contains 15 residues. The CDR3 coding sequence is TGTGCCAGCAGTCCCTCCGGGACAGGGAATTCACCCCTCCACTTT. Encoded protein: CASSPSGTGNSPLHF.

CDR3 residues: CASSASGQGNEKLFF. The CDR3 DNA is TGTGCCAGCAGCGCGTCGGGACAGGGGAATGAAAAACTGTTTTTT. The rearrangement uses TRBV9 and TRBJ1-4; 10 nucleotides match TRBD1. CDR3 length: 15 residues. In germline, CDR1 is SGDLS, CDR2 YYNGEE. After removal of 3 bases from V and 5 bases from J, the junction contained 4 bases not matched to a gene.

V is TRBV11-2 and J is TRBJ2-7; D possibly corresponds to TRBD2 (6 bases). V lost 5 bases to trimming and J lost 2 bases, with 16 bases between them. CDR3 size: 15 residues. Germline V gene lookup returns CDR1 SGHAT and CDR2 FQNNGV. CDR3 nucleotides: TGTGCCAGCAGCCAGCCGGGGGTGCCTCCCTACGAGCAGTACTTC. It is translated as CASSQPGVPPYEQYF.

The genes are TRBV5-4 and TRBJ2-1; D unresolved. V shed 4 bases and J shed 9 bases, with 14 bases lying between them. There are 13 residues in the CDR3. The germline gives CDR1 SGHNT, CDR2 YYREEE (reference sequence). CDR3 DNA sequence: TGTGCCAGCAGCCCTTCTATGGTATCTGAGCAGTTCTTC. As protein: CASSPSMVSEQFF.

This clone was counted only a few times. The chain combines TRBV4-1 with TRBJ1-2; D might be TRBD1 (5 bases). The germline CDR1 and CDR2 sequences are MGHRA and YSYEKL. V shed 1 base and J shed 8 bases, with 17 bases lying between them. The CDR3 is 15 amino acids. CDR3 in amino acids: CASSQGGGPRVGYTF. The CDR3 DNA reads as TGCGCCAGCAGCCAAGGGGGGGGACCGAGAGTGGGCTACACCTTC.

The DNA for the CDR3 is TGTGCCAGTGCGTCTCCACGGGGAGGCGAGCAGTTCTTC. Protein: CASASPRGGEQFF. V and J are TRBV2 and TRBJ2-1; weak D call: TRBD2 (6 bases). The CDR3 has 13 amino acids. Between the trimmed V and J ends, which lost 9 bases and 10 bases, there was a span of 19 bases. The germline gives CDR1 SNHLY, CDR2 FYNNEI.

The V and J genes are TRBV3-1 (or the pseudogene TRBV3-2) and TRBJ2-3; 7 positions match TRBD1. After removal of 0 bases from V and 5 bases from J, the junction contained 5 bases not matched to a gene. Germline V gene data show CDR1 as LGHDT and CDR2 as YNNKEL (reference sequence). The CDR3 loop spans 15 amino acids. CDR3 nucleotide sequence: TGTGCCAGCAGCCAAGACCCGACAGGGCGAGATACGCAGTATTTT. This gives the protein CASSQDPTGRDTQYF.

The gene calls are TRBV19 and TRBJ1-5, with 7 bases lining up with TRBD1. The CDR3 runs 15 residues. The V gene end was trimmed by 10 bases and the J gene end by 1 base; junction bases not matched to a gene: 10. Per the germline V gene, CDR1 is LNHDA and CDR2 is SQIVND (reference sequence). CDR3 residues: CATDRTGESNQPQHF. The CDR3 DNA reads TGTGCCACAGATCGAACAGGGGAGAGCAATCAGCCCCAGCATTTT.